This is a list of T cell receptor beta chains from one sample in a study of blood T cell repertoires in COVID-19. Measured with immunoSEQ multiplex PCR; TCRdb has only the in-frame clones, and not every one. The table lists approximately 100,000 clones, roughly 92% of them singletons, with around 6% in the top ten. The sequencing sample was made of peripheral blood. These receptor sequences come from a man aged 65-85 years with acute or convalescent COVID-19. Each CDR3 is given with its conserved first and last residue. A D gene is named only where the DNA matches it firmly. The listing skips clone size in some rows; elsewhere it reads once, few, many or a size class.

clone size,J gene,D gene,V gene,CDR3 protein
NA,TRBJ1-1,TRBD1,TRBV6-1,CASSEADRMNTEAFF
NA,TRBJ2-5,TRBD1,TRBV25-1,CASIPTGFETQYF
NA,TRBJ2-7,TRBD2,TRBV10-3,CAISPGLAGGYEQYF
NA,TRBJ1-2,TRBD1,TRBV28,CASSSGTAYGYTF
few,TRBJ2-7,TRBD2,TRBV11-2,CASTHGGSSYEQYF
NA,TRBJ1-4,NA,TRBV4-1,CASSQVGRLFF
NA,TRBJ1-4,TRBD1,TRBV28,CATLSRTGAKKLFF
once,TRBJ2-3,TRBD2,TRBV15,CATSRGTSVTDTQYF
NA,TRBJ1-1,TRBD1,TRBV6-5,CASSTPTGFEAFF
NA,TRBJ1-5,NA,TRBV30,CAWSNVDINQPQHF
NA,TRBJ2-1,TRBD2,TRBV4-1,CASSQGPLAEYNEQFF
NA,TRBJ1-2,NA,TRBV3-1/TRBV3-2,CASSQLGSDGYTF
NA,TRBJ2-3,TRBD2,TRBV7-3,CASSLLAGSTDTQYF
NA,TRBJ1-2,NA,TRBV5-6,CASSLGTGIRGYTF
NA,TRBJ1-4,NA,TRBV13,CASSGVRSPNEKLFF
NA,TRBJ1-6,NA,TRBV30,CASSTVSEYSPLHF
NA,TRBJ1-5,NA,TRBV27,CASSPTVVQYSNQPQHF
NA,TRBJ1-3,NA,TRBV18,CASSATGGIGNTIYF
once,TRBJ2-7,NA,TRBV28,CASSFLGQGSGYEQYF
NA,TRBJ2-7,NA,TRBV11-2,CASSLIGPPTHEQYF
NA,TRBJ1-5,TRBD1,TRBV15,CATSRDRVKGQPQHF
NA,TRBJ1-4,NA,TRBV7-9,CASSSHISGEKLFF
many,TRBJ2-3,NA,TRBV27,CASSSPLADTQYF
NA,TRBJ1-4,NA,TRBV7-8,CASSLAGGTNEKLFF
NA,TRBJ1-2,NA,TRBV11-2,CASSPNGFSYGYTF
NA,TRBJ2-6,NA,TRBV7-8,CASSFSSGANVLTF
NA,TRBJ2-5,TRBD2,TRBV6-6,CASSPGLVGGLETQYF
NA,TRBJ2-3,NA,TRBV5-5,CASSSLTDTQYF
NA,TRBJ1-4,TRBD1,TRBV13,CASSQGGQGITNEKLFF
once,TRBJ1-3,NA,TRBV7-9,CASSSDTGAGNTIYF
NA,TRBJ1-3,NA,TRBV18,CASSPTVSGNTIYF
NA,TRBJ1-1,TRBD1,TRBV10-2,CASSVRQGVNTEAFF
NA,TRBJ2-1,TRBD2,TRBV5-1,CASSRLAGSTYNEQFF
NA,TRBJ1-1,NA,TRBV3-1/TRBV3-2,CASSKQGWGPEAFF
NA,TRBJ1-1,NA,TRBV10-2,CASTSTDRVAFF
once,TRBJ2-7,NA,TRBV5-6,CASSFQGRNEQYF
NA,TRBJ2-1,TRBD2,TRBV14,CASSQDLGLAGGSEQFF
NA,TRBJ2-1,NA,TRBV19,CASTSSYGNEQFF
NA,TRBJ1-2,NA,TRBV2,CASALGAYGYTF
NA,TRBJ2-1,NA,TRBV19,CASSITGGPFYNEQFF
once,TRBJ1-4,TRBD1,TRBV12-3/TRBV12-4,CASSLTGEKLFF
NA,TRBJ2-2,NA,TRBV2,CASRGRAGELFF
NA,TRBJ2-7,TRBD1,TRBV6-5,CASSLGTGLYEQYF
NA,TRBJ2-7,TRBD2,TRBV11-2,CASSLGPRLLAGVVEQYF
NA,TRBJ1-2,TRBD1,TRBV10-3,CAISDDRDWGNYGYTF
once,TRBJ1-6,NA,TRBV28,CASAAPGFYNSPLHF
NA,TRBJ2-4,TRBD2,TRBV6-5,CASSYPSGSLGNIQYF
once,TRBJ1-6,NA,TRBV3-1/TRBV3-2,CASSQSAYNSPLHF
NA,TRBJ2-7,NA,TRBV6-6,CASKGSASSYEQYF
NA,TRBJ1-5,NA,TRBV19,CASSMWETRTNQPQHF
few,TRBJ2-1,TRBD2,TRBV6-5,CASSPRLAGEQFF
NA,TRBJ1-2,NA,TRBV24-1,CAACCRGVHGYTF
NA,TRBJ1-6,NA,TRBV3-1/TRBV3-2,CASSQASGRNSPLHF
NA,TRBJ2-5,TRBD2,TRBV6-5,CASSYSPGGQETQYF
NA,TRBJ2-7,NA,TRBV5-5,CASSLGRGGFYEQYF